A selection of T cell receptor beta chains follows, all from one sample in a study of shared clonotypes between healthy human individuals. Assay: immunoSEQ multiplex PCR; the TCRdb copy retains only in-frame clones and omits some. The sample consists of around 2.1 million clones, 85% to 95% of them appearing once. Material for sequencing was naive CD8+ T cells from PBMCs. These receptors came from a man aged 18 to 30 in good health. Some clones in this sample may be carry-over from other donors' samples. Each CDR3 is given with its conserved first and last residue. A D gene is named only where the DNA matches it firmly. The size of a clone is reported for some rows only, either as once, few or many, or as a class for expanded clones.

D: TRBD2
V: TRBV29-1
J: TRBJ2-7
size: -
CDR3: CSAGLAGGYEQYF
DNA: TGCAGCGCCGGACTAGCGGGAGGCTACGAGCAGTACTTC

D: TRBD2
V: TRBV25-1
J: TRBJ2-7
size: -
CDR3: CASSESLAGGGYEQYF
DNA: TGTGCCAGCAGTGAATCACTAGCGGGAGGCGGTTACGAGCAGTACTTC

D: TRBD2
V: TRBV4-2
J: TRBJ2-4
size: -
CDR3: CASSPPGLAGAGNIQYF
DNA: TGTGCCAGCAGCCCTCCCGGACTAGCGGGGGCGGGCAACATTCAGTACTTC

D: -
V: TRBV9
J: TRBJ2-7
size: -
CDR3: CASSSRDTDPYEQYF
DNA: TGTGCCAGCAGCTCAAGGGATACAGACCCCTACGAGCAGTACTTC

D: TRBD1
V: TRBV27
J: TRBJ2-7
size: -
CDR3: CASRFTGAYEQYF
DNA: TGTGCCAGCAGATTCACAGGGGCCTACGAGCAGTACTTC

D: TRBD1
V: TRBV6-6
J: TRBJ2-3
size: -
CDR3: CASSTGTGGVDTQYF
DNA: TGTGCCAGCAGTACCGGGACAGGGGGCGTAGATACGCAGTATTTT

D: -
V: TRBV6-5
J: TRBJ1-4
size: -
CDR3: CASSYGGAGEKLFF
DNA: TGTGCCAGCAGTTACGGGGGCGCGGGTGAAAAACTGTTTTTT

D: TRBD2
V: TRBV29-1
J: TRBJ2-7
size: -
CDR3: CSVSYYGGLAGDEQYF
DNA: TGCAGCGTTTCCTACTACGGGGGACTAGCGGGAGACGAGCAGTACTTC

D: TRBD1
V: TRBV4-1
J: TRBJ2-7
size: -
CDR3: CASSPNRGLLGNHEQYF
DNA: TGCGCCAGCAGCCCCAACAGGGGGCTCCTTGGTAACCACGAGCAGTACTTC

D: -
V: TRBV28
J: TRBJ1-5
size: -
CDR3: CASSLRSADQPQHF
DNA: TGTGCCAGCAGTTTAAGATCGGCTGATCAGCCCCAGCATTTT

D: -
V: TRBV6-5
J: TRBJ2-1
size: -
CDR3: CASSTGSSYNEQFF
DNA: TGTGCCAGCAGTACAGGGAGCTCCTACAATGAGCAGTTCTTC

D: TRBD1
V: TRBV13
J: TRBJ1-1
size: -
CDR3: CASSRQGPEAFF
DNA: TGTGCCAGCAGCCGACAGGGGCCTGAAGCTTTCTTT

D: TRBD1
V: TRBV7-9
J: TRBJ2-2
size: -
CDR3: CASSPRDRSAEELFF
DNA: TGTGCCAGCAGCCCCCGGGACAGATCCGCGGAGGAGCTGTTTTTT

D: -
V: TRBV5-4
J: TRBJ2-7
size: few
CDR3: CASSLGHYEQYF
DNA: TGTGCCAGCAGCTTGGGCCACTACGAGCAGTACTTC

D: -
V: TRBV19
J: TRBJ2-7
size: once
CDR3: CASSLHAHEQYF
DNA: TGTGCCAGTAGCCTACACGCCCACGAGCAGTACTTC

D: -
V: TRBV9
J: TRBJ2-2
size: -
CDR3: CASSVVGGTGELFF
DNA: TGTGCCAGCAGCGTAGTGGGGGGAACCGGGGAGCTGTTTTTT

D: -
V: TRBV23-1
J: TRBJ1-4
size: -
CDR3: CASSQRYFDLTGGNEKLFF
DNA: TGCGCCAGCAGTCAACGCTACTTTGACTTGACAGGAGGTAATGAAAAACTGTTTTTT

D: TRBD2
V: TRBV7-6
J: TRBJ2-2
size: -
CDR3: CASSLARTSGRRGGELFF
DNA: TGTGCCAGCAGCTTAGCAAGGACTAGCGGGAGAAGGGGCGGGGAGCTGTTTTTT

D: TRBD1
V: TRBV27
J: TRBJ2-7
size: -
CDR3: CASSSWDRVYEQYF
DNA: TGTGCCAGCAGTAGCTGGGACAGGGTCTACGAGCAGTACTTC

D: -
V: TRBV20-1
J: TRBJ2-5
size: -
CDR3: CSARDMRIQYF
DNA: TGCAGTGCTAGAGATATGCGGATCCAGTACTTC

D: -
V: TRBV28
J: TRBJ2-7
size: -
CDR3: CASSPPDSSDEQYF
DNA: TGTGCCAGCAGCCCCCCTGACAGCTCCGACGAGCAGTACTTC

D: -
V: TRBV7-9
J: TRBJ1-2
size: -
CDR3: CASSPTGINYGYTF
DNA: TGTGCCAGCAGTCCTACAGGGATAAACTATGGCTACACCTTC

D: TRBD2
V: TRBV5-4
J: TRBJ2-1
size: -
CDR3: CASSLGLAGTYNEQFF
DNA: TGTGCCAGCAGCTTGGGGCTAGCGGGGACCTACAATGAGCAGTTCTTC

D: TRBD1
V: TRBV6-1
J: TRBJ2-7
size: -
CDR3: CASSHRGAGYEQYF
DNA: TGTGCCAGCAGCCACAGGGGCGCCGGCTACGAGCAGTACTTC

D: -
V: TRBV7-9
J: TRBJ1-3
size: once
CDR3: CASSLGELDTIYF
DNA: TGTGCCAGCAGCTTAGGAGAGTTGGACACCATATATTTT

D: TRBD1
V: TRBV11-1
J: TRBJ2-1
size: -
CDR3: CASSRKTGSEQFF
DNA: TGTGCCAGCAGCCGTAAGACAGGGAGCGAGCAGTTCTTC

D: -
V: TRBV7-8
J: TRBJ1-1
size: -
CDR3: CATTRWTAMNTEAFF
DNA: TGTGCCACTACTCGGTGGACGGCCATGAACACTGAAGCTTTCTTT

D: TRBD2
V: TRBV5-4
J: TRBJ2-7
size: -
CDR3: CASSLGSGTYEQYF
DNA: TGTGCCAGCAGCTTGGGTAGCGGGACCTACGAGCAGTACTTC

D: TRBD2
V: TRBV27
J: TRBJ2-1
size: -
CDR3: CASSLGLAGANSYNEQFF
DNA: TGTGCCAGCTCCCTGGGACTGGCGGGAGCAAACTCCTACAATGAGCAGTTCTTC

D: -
V: TRBV9
J: TRBJ1-1
size: -
CDR3: CASSGRSVNTEAFF
DNA: TGTGCCAGCTCAGGCAGGAGTGTTAACACTGAAGCTTTCTTT

D: -
V: TRBV29-1
J: TRBJ1-3
size: -
CDR3: CSVAVGNTIYF
DNA: TGCAGCGTTGCGGTGGGAAACACCATATATTTT

D: TRBD1
V: TRBV5-4
J: TRBJ2-7
size: -
CDR3: CASSSTRQGRSYEQYF
DNA: TGTGCCAGCAGCTCGACTCGACAGGGAAGGAGCTACGAGCAGTACTTC

D: -
V: TRBV16
J: TRBJ2-5
size: -
CDR3: CASSPGLTETQYF
DNA: TGTGCCAGCAGCCCAGGGCTAACAGAGACCCAGTACTTC

D: TRBD1
V: TRBV27
J: TRBJ2-6
size: -
CDR3: CASSDRVTGANVLTF
DNA: TGTGCCAGCAGTGACAGGGTTACCGGGGCCAACGTCCTGACTTTC

D: TRBD1
V: TRBV2
J: TRBJ1-5
size: -
CDR3: CASSEALRGRGHDGQPQHF
DNA: TGTGCCAGCAGTGAAGCGCTTCGGGGCAGGGGGCATGACGGTCAGCCCCAGCATTTT

D: -
V: TRBV10-3
J: TRBJ2-5
size: -
CDR3: CAISESGTRSQETQYF
DNA: TGTGCCATCAGTGAGTCGGGGACACGGAGCCAAGAGACCCAGTACTTC

D: -
V: TRBV19
J: TRBJ1-5
size: -
CDR3: CASSRVPTGLPQPQHF
DNA: TGTGCCAGTAGTAGGGTCCCAACAGGGTTGCCTCAGCCCCAGCATTTT

D: -
V: TRBV27
J: TRBJ1-6
size: -
CDR3: CASSLHKVPESSPLHF
DNA: TGTGCCAGCAGTCTGCATAAGGTACCAGAGTCTTCACCCCTCCACTTT

D: TRBD2
V: TRBV2
J: TRBJ2-1
size: once
CDR3: CASRPGLAVNNEQFF
DNA: TGTGCCAGCAGACCGGGACTAGCGGTAAACAATGAGCAGTTCTTC

D: -
V: TRBV5-6
J: TRBJ1-1
size: -
CDR3: CASSSATEAFF
DNA: TGTGCCAGCAGCTCGGCCACTGAAGCTTTCTTT

D: TRBD2
V: TRBV13
J: TRBJ2-6
size: -
CDR3: CASSLPGSSGTSGAGANVLTF
DNA: TGTGCCAGCAGCTTACCAGGGTCATCCGGGACTAGCGGAGCTGGGGCCAACGTCCTGACTTTC

D: -
V: TRBV6-1
J: TRBJ1-1
size: -
CDR3: CASSFWQDPAFF
DNA: TGTGCCAGCAGCTTTTGGCAGGATCCCGCTTTCTTT

D: -
V: TRBV5-1
J: TRBJ2-7
size: -
CDR3: CASSHGDRYEQYF
DNA: TGCGCCAGCAGCCACGGGGACCGCTACGAGCAGTACTTC

D: -
V: TRBV28
J: TRBJ2-1
size: -
CDR3: CATTFRDRSYNEQFF
DNA: TGTGCTACCACGTTCCGGGACCGCTCCTACAATGAGCAGTTCTTC

D: -
V: TRBV6-1
J: TRBJ2-7
size: -
CDR3: CASSERGPTSYEQYF
DNA: TGTGCCAGCAGTGAAAGGGGTCCGACCTCCTACGAGCAGTACTTC

D: TRBD1
V: TRBV19
J: TRBJ2-3
size: -
CDR3: CASHPGDRGRTDTQYF
DNA: TGTGCCAGTCATCCAGGCGACAGGGGAAGGACAGATACGCAGTATTTT